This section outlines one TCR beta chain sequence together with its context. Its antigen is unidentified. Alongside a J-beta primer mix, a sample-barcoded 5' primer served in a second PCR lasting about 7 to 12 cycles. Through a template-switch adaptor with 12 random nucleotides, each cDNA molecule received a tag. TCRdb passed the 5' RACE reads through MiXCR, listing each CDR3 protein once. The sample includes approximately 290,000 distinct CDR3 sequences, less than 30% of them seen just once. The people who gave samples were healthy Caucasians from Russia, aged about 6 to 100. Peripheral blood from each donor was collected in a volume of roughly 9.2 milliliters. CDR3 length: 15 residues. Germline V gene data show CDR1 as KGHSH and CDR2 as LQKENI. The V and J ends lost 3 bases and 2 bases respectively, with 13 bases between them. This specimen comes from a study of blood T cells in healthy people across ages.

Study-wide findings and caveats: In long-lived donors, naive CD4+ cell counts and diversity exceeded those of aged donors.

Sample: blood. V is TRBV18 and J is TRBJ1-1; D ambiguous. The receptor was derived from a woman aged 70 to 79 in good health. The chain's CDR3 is CASSPSMGSNTEAFF. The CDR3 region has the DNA TGTGCCAGCTCACCGTCCATGGGGAGCAACACTGAAGCTTTCTTT.